These 29 T cell receptor beta chains came from one sample sequenced in a study of tumor-infiltrating lymphocytes in primary liver carcinoma. From roughly 21-30 mg of unsorted bulk tissue, DNA and RNA were co-extracted together. The template, approximately 500 ng total RNA, yielded TCR beta cDNA made with a constant-region primer. Three nested multiplex PCR rounds of slightly modified ARM-PCR generated TCR beta libraries. The first two PCR rounds, roughly 9 cycles each, used TRBV1-TRBV30 forward primers and a C-beta reverse primer. MiXCR was run by TCRdb on the multiplex PCR reads, yielding one entry per CDR3 protein. The table shows over 95,000 distinct CDR3 sequences, with approximately 71% occurring only once. Sequencing was carried out using liver tumor tissue from sampling region 5. Regarding subset: tumor region T5, tumor centre. These receptors were collected from a woman aged 60-75 years with primary liver carcinoma and hepatitis B virus infection.

A remark on this clonotype: One end of the junction varies from germline; a read error may be responsible. V and J are TRBV29-1 and TRBJ1-1; TRBD1 aligns across 9 bases. The CDR3 totals 13 residues. Germline V gene data show CDR1 as SQVTM and CDR2 as ANQGSEA. The CDR3 coding sequence is TGCACCGTGCTGACAGGGGGTGACACTGAAGCTCTCTTT. Translated, it gives CTVLTGGDTEALF.

This sequence joins TRBV11-3 and TRBJ1-1; tentative D call: TRBD1 (6 bases). This CDR3 spans 14 amino acids. Between the trimmed V and J ends, which lost 7 bases and 5 bases, there was a span of 17 bases. Germline CDR1 is SGHNT and CDR2 is YENEEA. CDR3 bases: TGTGCCAGCATCCTGAGGGGGGTAGAGACTGAAGCTTTCTTT. This sequence encodes CASILRGVETEAFF. Complete variable domain (other parts from reference TRBV11-3 and TRBJ1-1): EAGVVQSPRYKIIEKKQPVAFWCNPISGHNTLYWYLQNLGQGPELLIRYENEEAVDDSQLPKDRFSAERLKGVDSTLKIQPAELGDSAVYLCASILRGVETEAFFGQGTRLTVV.

Points on this clonotype: This may come from a read error, since a much larger clone is one base off. The J gene is TRBJ2-5, the V gene TRBV6-6; D is uncertain. CDR1 is MNHNY, CDR2 SVGAGI, per germline (reference sequence). This CDR3 is built from 12 residues. The CDR3, as DNA: TGTGCCAGCAGCCGGTACCAAGATACCCAGTACTTC. This encodes CASSRYQDTQYF.

On this clonotype itself: A junction end diverges from the germline sequence, so it may reflect a read error. This chain's CDR3 is CSVETLGRVGASTDAQYF. The DNA for the CDR3 is TGCAGCGTTGAAACGTTGGGCAGGGTGGGGGCTAGCACAGATGCGCAGTATTTT. This sequence joins TRBV29-1 and TRBJ2-3, with D possibly being TRBD1 (6 bases). Per germline, CDR1 SQVTM and CDR2 ANQGSEA. The CDR3 runs 18 residues.

Concerning this clonotype itself: One junction end disagrees with the germline gene, perhaps due to a read error. The chain carries TRBV28 and TRBJ2-1; D unresolved. The CDR3 extends over 15 amino acids. Germline lookup yields CDR1 MDHEN and CDR2 SYDVKM. CDR3 region: CARSLNWGSYNEQFF. The CDR3 DNA reads as TGTGCCAGAAGTTTAAACTGGGGTAGCTACAATGAGCAGTTCTTC.

This clonotype has only a few counts. As DNA, the CDR3 is TGTGCCAGCTCACCACAGGGGTTCGATCAGCCCCAGCATTTT. Translated: CASSPQGFDQPQHF. V and J are TRBV18 and TRBJ1-5; the D gene is possibly TRBD1 (5 bases). The CDR3 is made up of 14 amino acids. The germline V and J ends were trimmed by 1 base and 5 bases, with 9 bases remaining between them. Germline V lookup: CDR1 KGHSH, CDR2 LQKENI.

Of note for this clonotype: Germline and junction disagree at one end, which may indicate a read error. V is TRBV11-2 and J is TRBJ2-1; D perhaps matches TRBD2 (6 bases). From germline, CDR1 is SGHAT and CDR2 FQNNGV. This CDR3 is 15 amino acids long. DNA of the CDR3: TGTGCCAGCAGCTTAGAGGGAGGAAATATCGGAGAGCACTTCTTC. It encodes CASSLEGGNIGEHFF.

Comments on this clonotype: One end of the junction is discordant with germline, which a read error may explain. This chain connects TRBV11-2 to TRBJ2-2; weak D call: TRBD2 (5 bases). The length of the CDR3 is 13 residues. Germline V CDR1 and CDR2: SGHAT, FQNNGV. The CDR3 protein is CTSSLDRTGEQSF. The CDR3 DNA reads TGTACCAGCAGCTTAGATAGGACTGGGGAGCAGTCTTTT.

This clonotype appeared many times. This rearrangement joins TRBV6-5 to TRBJ1-5, with 12 bases matching TRBD1. CDR3 length: 18 amino acids. Germline loops: CDR1 MNHEY, CDR2 SVGAGI. Trimming removed 2 bases from V and 7 bases from J; junction bases left unmatched: 12. The CDR3 reads CASSYLPPGQGARQPQHF. The DNA for the CDR3 is TGTGCCAGCAGTTACCTCCCTCCGGGACAGGGGGCACGACAGCCCCAGCATTTT.

This clonotype was seen ten or more times. The chain joins TRBV6-6 to TRBJ2-1; 8 bases match TRBD1. Germline V gene data show CDR1 as MNHNY and CDR2 as SVGAGI (reference sequence). This CDR3 comprises 18 residues. Trimming took 2 bases from V and 6 from J; bases not matched to a gene: 15. In nucleotides, the CDR3 is TGTGCCAGCAGTTACCCCCCCCCTGACAGGGGAAAACTCAATGAGCAGTTCTTC. It specifies CASSYPPPDRGKLNEQFF.

V gene TRBV4-1 combines with J gene TRBJ2-1, with TRBD2 matching over 10 bases. The J segment lost 13 bases and the V segment lost 1 base, leaving 19 bases of the junction unmatched. Germline loops: CDR1 MGHRA, CDR2 YSYEKL. CDR3 length equals 18 residues. CDR3 nucleotide sequence: TGCGCCAGCAGCCAAGCGGGGCTAGCGGGGGCGTTAGAAGGAGATCAGTTCTTC. It translates to CASSQAGLAGALEGDQFF.

This clonotype occurred many times. The V and J genes are TRBV6-6 and TRBJ2-3; the D gene is possibly TRBD2 (5 bases). The CDR3 consists of 15 residues. The ends were cut back, 6 bases at V and 6 bases at J, with 19 bases in the middle. Germline V gene sequence: CDR1 MNHNY, CDR2 SVGAGI (reference sequence). CDR3 in DNA: TGTGCCAGCAGCCCAAGCGGAGAAGGCTGGGATACGCAGTATTTT. Protein product: CASSPSGEGWDTQYF.

This clonotype was counted only a few times. This chain joins TRBV10-3 and TRBJ2-7; TRBD1 might be the D (5 bases). This CDR3 comprises 15 residues. Per the germline V gene, CDR1 is ENHRY and CDR2 is SYGVKD. Trimming shortened V by 6 bases and J by 2 bases, and 17 bases separated the two germline ends. This CDR3 reads CAIRTDSSLPYEQYF. DNA for the CDR3: TGTGCCATCAGGACTGACAGCTCCTTGCCCTACGAGCAGTACTTC.

Ten or more counts support this clonotype. The chain joins TRBV7-9 to TRBJ2-5; TRBD1 aligns across 7 bases. The CDR3 runs 14 residues. Germline V gene sequence: CDR1 SEHNR, CDR2 FQNEAQ (reference sequence). V was pared by 5 bases and J by 7 bases, with 10 bases of the junction left unmatched. The CDR3 region has the DNA TGTGCCAGCAGCACCGGGACAGCAATCTGGACCCAGTACTTC. Translating it yields CASSTGTAIWTQYF. Using reference TRBV7-9 and TRBJ2-5 for the parts outside the CDR3, the full variable domain is DTGVSQNPRHKITKRGQNVTFRCDPISEHNRLYWYRQTLGQGPEFLTYFQNEAQLEKSRLLSDRFSAERPKGSFSTLEIQRTEQGDSAMYLCASSTGTAIWTQYFGPGTRLLVL.

Of note for this clonotype: A read error is likely, as this CDR3 ends without the conserved phenylalanine or tryptophan. No DNA is shown, since the ends of the CDR3 on it are uncertain; the CDR3 is the one TCRdb lists. The V gene is TRBV11-3, the J gene TRBJ2-1; TRBD1 is the table's D call, not checked against the DNA. CDR1 is SGHNT, CDR2 YENEEA, per germline. The CDR3 length equals 17 residues, ends included. CDR3 protein: CASSSREARTMGNEEFI.

This sequence joins TRBV11-2 and TRBJ2-1, with D possibly TRBD2 on 6 matching bases. The germline gives CDR1 SGHAT, CDR2 FQNNGV. The CDR3 covers 15 residues. V was cut by 5 bases and J by 6 bases, with 17 bases left in between. Written as DNA, the CDR3 is TGTGCCAGCAGCCTAGGGGAGGCGGCAGGCAATGAGCAGTTCTTC. Translating it yields CASSLGEAAGNEQFF.

With respect to this clonotype: A much more abundant neighbour one base away suggests this may be a read error. Since the CDR3 does not end with the conserved phenylalanine or tryptophan, this likely comes from a read error. The chain couples TRBV6-5 to TRBJ2-4, with a possible D match to TRBD1 (6 bases). This CDR3 contains 13 residues. Germline CDR1 reads MNHEY; CDR2 reads SVGAGI. V lost 2 bases and J 12 bases, leaving 14 bases between the germline ends. The CDR3: CASSYNAQGSQYL. The CDR3 nucleotides read TGTGCCAGCAGTTACAACGCACAGGGTTCTCAGTACTTA.

Turning to this clonotype: At one end the junction does not follow the germline gene, possibly because of a read error. CDR3 DNA sequence: TGTGCCAACAGCTTACACCCGAACACCAGGGAGCTGTTTTTT. Protein: CANSLHPNTRELFF. This chain links TRBV11-2 with TRBJ2-2; D remains unclear. The CDR3 has 14 amino acids. The germline V gene encodes CDR1 SGHAT and CDR2 FQNNGV.

On this clonotype: A read error may account for a junction end that differs from germline. The chain has TRBV10-3 and TRBJ2-7; D possibly corresponds to TRBD2 (5 bases). The CDR3 extends over 12 amino acids. CDR1 ENHRY and CDR2 SYGVKD come from the germline V gene. CDR3: CAIARVTYEQYF. The CDR3 bases are TGTGCCATTGCGAGGGTAACCTACGAGCAATACTTC.

This clonotype was detected ten times or more. This chain's CDR3 is CSAAEREGTQYF. The CDR3 DNA is TGCAGCGCCGCGGAGCGGGAGGGGACCCAGTACTTC. The chain is built from TRBV29-1 and TRBJ2-5; 10 bases match TRBD2. Germline V gives CDR1 SQVTM, CDR2 ANQGSEA. V lost 7 bases to trimming and J lost 7 bases; unmatched junction nucleotides: 6. CDR3 size: 12 residues.

With respect to this clonotype: An end of the junction does not agree with germline; a read error may underlie this. The chain recombines TRBV11-1 with TRBJ2-1, with D maybe TRBD1 (5 bases). This CDR3 region has 12 residues. Per the germline V gene, CDR1 is SGHAT and CDR2 is FQDESV (reference sequence). This chain's CDR3 is CARSLDRNERFF. As DNA, the CDR3 is TGTGCCAGGAGCCTTGACAGAAATGAGCGGTTCTTC. The whole variable domain, filled in from reference TRBV11-1 and TRBJ2-1, reads EAEVAQSPRYKITEKSQAVAFWCDPISGHATLYWYRQILGQGPELLVQFQDESVVDDSQLPKDRFSAERLKGVDSTLKIQPAELGDSAMYLCARSLDRNERFFGPGTRLTVL.

As to this clonotype: The junction does not match germline at one end; this may be a read error. The V call is TRBV6-1, the J call TRBJ1-5; the D is unclear. Germline V gene sequence: CDR1 MNHNS, CDR2 SASEGT. This CDR3 is built from 13 residues. The CDR3 sequence is CASSETGAHPQQF. In nucleotides, the CDR3 is TGTGCCAGCAGTGAAACGGGCGCTCATCCCCAGCAGTTT.

The chain uses TRBV6-1 and TRBJ2-7, with 8 bases fitting TRBD2. Trimming took 6 bases from V and 0 from J; bases not matched to a gene: 10. Germline loops: CDR1 MNHNS, CDR2 SASEGT. The CDR3 extends over 16 amino acids. The CDR3 DNA reads TGTGCCAGCAGACCCATTCTTAGCGGGGACTCCTACGAGCAGTACTTC. Amino acids: CASRPILSGDSYEQYF.

This clonotype was found many times. The DNA of the CDR3 is TGTGCCAGCAGTTTAGCGAGTTGGCTGAGCTCGGTGGACTACGAGCAGTACTTC. Encoded protein: CASSLASWLSSVDYEQYF. This chain uses TRBV12-3 or TRBV12-4 with TRBJ2-7; the D is unclear. V dropped 0 bases and J dropped 3 bases, with 21 bases sitting between them. This CDR3 is 18 amino acids long.

On this clonotype itself: Possible read error: a much larger clone is one base away. The chain has TRBV24-1 and TRBJ2-3; the D gene is possibly TRBD2 (6 bases). The CDR3 loop spans 15 amino acids. Germline V gene sequence: CDR1 KGHDR, CDR2 SFDVKD. The V and J ends lost 2 bases and 8 bases respectively, with 16 bases between them. CDR3 region: CATSDSLTSSVTQYF. The DNA of the CDR3 is TGTGCCACCAGTGATTCCCTTACTAGCTCGGTTACGCAGTATTTT.

Worth noting for this clonotype: The final CDR3 position lacks the conserved phenylalanine or tryptophan, pointing to a likely read error. The DNA is left out, because the CDR3 cannot be placed on it with certainty; the CDR3 is given as TCRdb lists it. V gene TRBV21-1 combines with J gene TRBJ2-5. TRBV21-1 is an annotated pseudogene. The CDR3 is 11 amino acids long, termini counted. The CDR3 sequence is CASPSQETQYL.

A remark on this clonotype: An end of the junction differs from the germline gene, which may be a read error. The CDR3 DNA follows: TGTGCCAGAAGTTTAGACCAGGGGCAGAACACAGGGGAGCTGTCTTTT. Translation: CARSLDQGQNTGELSF. The gene calls are TRBV12-3 or TRBV12-4 and TRBJ2-2; the match to TRBD1 covers 7 bases. The CDR3 is 16 amino acids.

This clonotype was recorded at least ten times. J is TRBJ1-1 and V is TRBV4-1; D may be TRBD1 (6 bases). The CDR3 is 18 residues long. V lost 4 bases, J lost 5 bases, and 26 bases lay in between. Germline V CDR1 and CDR2: MGHRA, YSYEKL. In DNA, the CDR3 is TGCGCCAGCAGCCGTAGATACCGACAGGAGGTCGGGTTGACTGAAGCTTTCTTT. Its translation: CASSRRYRQEVGLTEAFF.

As to this clonotype: One end of the junction is discordant with germline, which a read error may explain. The chain links TRBV7-9 to TRBJ1-1, with 10 positions matching TRBD1. The CDR3 is made up of 17 amino acids. Germline V gene lookup returns CDR1 SEHNR and CDR2 FQNEAQ (reference sequence). The CDR3 DNA sequence: TGTGCCAGCAGTCACCGGGACAGGGGAAAGGAGAACATTGAAGCTTTCTTT. It specifies CASSHRDRGKENIEAFF.